This T cell receptor (beta chain) was sequenced in a study of cytomegalovirus exposure and HLA in healthy donors. About this clone: The antigen is unknown.

TCRdb's copy holds only in-frame clones and misses some; the assay was immunoSEQ multiplex PCR. This table holds approximately 160,000 clones, about 90% found once. Study-level findings and limits: In the roughly 120 validation repertoires, a later analysis found that first-cohort TCR clusters tended to co-occur. Cytomegalovirus status was reportedly diagnosed by the classifier with high specificity and sensitivity. While the bulk of TCR sequences proved rare, some public TCRs turned up in many donors. Overall, approximately 150 TCR beta chains were annotated as cytomegalovirus-associated.

V gave up 0 bases and J gave up 1 base; unmatched junction bases: 9. The V gene's germline CDR1 is SGHTA and CDR2 FQGTGA. The CDR3 is 18 residues long. The chain carries TRBV7-3 and TRBJ2-1; 7 nucleotides match TRBD2. The clonotype comes from a woman aged 18-35 years in good health and CMV-seropositive. The specimen sequenced was PBMCs. The CDR3, as DNA: TGTGCCAGCAGCTTAACCCCCCTAGCGGATTTTTCCTACAATGAGCAGTTCTTC. Translated: CASSLTPLADFSYNEQFF.